This entry features one T cell receptor beta chain sequence. What it binds is unknown. Generated by immunoSEQ multiplex PCR, the TCRdb table keeps only in-frame clones and is missing some. The sample contains roughly 53,000 clones, about 85% of which appear only once. This sample was included in a study of OX40 agonist ivuxolimab in advanced cancers. On the study more broadly: An agonistic anti-OX40 (CD134) antibody, ivuxolimab, was used to treat the patients. Partial responses, seen in three patients, involved one hepatocellular carcinoma and two cutaneous melanomas.

Study results and limitations: Some patients who did not respond also had low normalized T-cell clonal expansion. CD4+ and CD8+ blood T cells expanded clonally by week 6 at 0.1 to 3.0 mg/kg.

The ends lost 1 base at V and 4 bases at J; junction bases unmatched: 3. Germline CDR1 reads LNHDA; CDR2 reads SQIVND (reference sequence). The CDR3 spans 16 residues. The material was CD4+ or CD8+ T cells sorted from blood, obtained in a trial of the OX40 agonist ivuxolimab. The chain recombines TRBV19 with TRBJ2-1; 11 nucleotides agree with TRBD2. The clonotype comes from an adult with an advanced solid tumor such as melanoma, head and neck, liver or kidney cancer. The CDR3 region has the DNA TGTGCCAGTAGTATAGTTCGACTAGCGGGGTACAATGAGCAGTTCTTC. Its protein product is CASSIVRLAGYNEQFF.